The present T cell receptor (beta chain) was sequenced within a study of chemoradiotherapy in HPV16-positive cancers. The CDR3 runs 15 residues. Germline V CDR1 and CDR2: SGHTA, FQGNSA. V lost 1 base to trimming and J lost 5 bases, with 14 bases between them. The table came from immunoSEQ multiplex PCR; TCRdb's copy has only in-frame clones and leaves some out. The table shows 25,000 to 35,000 clones, with 90% to 95% occurring only once. The sequence was obtained from a human donor with HPV-associated anogenital cancer. The sequencing used blood, collected from a patient who underwent chemoradiotherapy. The rearrangement uses TRBV7-2 and TRBJ2-5; TRBD1 is a possible D gene (6 bases). DNA for the CDR3: TGTGCCAGCAGCTTAGTCGTGGGGCAGGGGGAGACCCAGTACTTC. This encodes CASSLVVGQGETQYF.